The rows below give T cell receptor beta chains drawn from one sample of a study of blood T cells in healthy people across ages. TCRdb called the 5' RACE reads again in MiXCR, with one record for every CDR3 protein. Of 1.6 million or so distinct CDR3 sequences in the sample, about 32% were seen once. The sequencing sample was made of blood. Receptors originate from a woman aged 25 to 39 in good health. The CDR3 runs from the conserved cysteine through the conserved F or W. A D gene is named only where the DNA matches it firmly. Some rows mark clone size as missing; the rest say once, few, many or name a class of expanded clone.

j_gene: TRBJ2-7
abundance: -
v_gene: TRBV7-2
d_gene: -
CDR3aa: CTSSLVGGLVPYEQYF
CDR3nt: TGTACCAGCAGCTTAGTGGGGGGGCTCGTTCCATACGAGCAGTACTTC

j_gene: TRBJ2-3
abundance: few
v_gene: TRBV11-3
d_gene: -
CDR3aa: CASSPGVVGDTQYF
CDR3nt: TGTGCCAGCAGCCCGGGGGTCGTGGGGGATACGCAGTATTTT

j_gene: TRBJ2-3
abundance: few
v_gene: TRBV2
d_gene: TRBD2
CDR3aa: CASTPGTSRNTDTQYF
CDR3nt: TGTGCCAGCACACCAGGGACTAGCCGGAACACAGATACGCAGTATTTT

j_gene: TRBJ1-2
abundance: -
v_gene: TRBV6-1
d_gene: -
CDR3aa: CTSSEAGQRYGYTF
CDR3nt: TGTACCAGCAGTGAAGCCGGCCAGCGCTATGGCTACACCTTC

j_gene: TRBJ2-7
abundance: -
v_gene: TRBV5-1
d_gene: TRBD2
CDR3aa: CASSRGLAESYEQYF
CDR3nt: TGCGCCAGCAGCCGAGGACTAGCGGAGTCCTACGAGCAGTACTTC

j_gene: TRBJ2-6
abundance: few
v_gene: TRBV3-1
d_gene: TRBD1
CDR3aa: CASSQSGTVLSGANVLTF
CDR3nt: TGTGCCAGCAGCCAGTCTGGGACAGTCCTCTCTGGGGCCAACGTCCTGACTTTC

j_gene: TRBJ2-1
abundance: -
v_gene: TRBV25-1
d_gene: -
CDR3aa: CASTGGAYINEQFF
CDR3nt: TGTGCCAGCACTGGGGGCGCCTATATCAATGAGCAGTTCTTC

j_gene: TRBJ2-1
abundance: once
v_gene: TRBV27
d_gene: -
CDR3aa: CASSFGPGNYNEQFF
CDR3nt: -

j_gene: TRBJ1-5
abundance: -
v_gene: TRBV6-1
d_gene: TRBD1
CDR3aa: CASSGSTPGQNQPQHF
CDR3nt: TGTGCCAGCAGTGGATCAACCCCGGGACAGAATCAGCCCCAGCATTTT

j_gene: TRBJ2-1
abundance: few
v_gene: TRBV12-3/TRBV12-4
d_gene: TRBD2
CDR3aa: CASSLSGGATNEQFF
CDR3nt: TGTGCCAGCAGTTTAAGCGGGGGGGCCACCAATGAGCAGTTCTTC

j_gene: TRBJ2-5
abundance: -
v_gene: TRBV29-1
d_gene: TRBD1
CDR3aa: CSVLGTGELQETQYF
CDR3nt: TGCAGCGTACTCGGGACAGGGGAACTCCAAGAGACCCAGTACTTC

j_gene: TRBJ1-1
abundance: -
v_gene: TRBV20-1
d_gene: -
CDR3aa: CSAIALPKAFF
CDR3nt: TGCAGTGCTATCGCCCTGCCGAAAGCTTTCTTT

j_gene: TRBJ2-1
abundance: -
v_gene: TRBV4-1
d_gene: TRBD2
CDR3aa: CASSQNCGGALEQFF
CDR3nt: TGCGCCAGCAGCCAAAACTGCGGGGGGGCCCTTGAGCAGTTCTTC

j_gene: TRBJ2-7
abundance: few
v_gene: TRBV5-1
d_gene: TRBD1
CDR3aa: CASSFSTLGQGYEQYF
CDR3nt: TGCGCCAGCAGCTTTAGCACACTGGGACAGGGTTACGAGCAGTACTTC

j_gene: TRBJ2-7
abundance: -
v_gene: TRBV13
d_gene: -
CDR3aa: CASSPRQFTYEQYF
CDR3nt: TGTGCCAGCAGCCCAAGACAGTTTACCTACGAGCAGTACTTC

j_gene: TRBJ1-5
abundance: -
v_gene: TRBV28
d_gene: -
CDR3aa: CASSLSVGGDQPQHF
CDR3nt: TGTGCCAGCAGTTTATCGGTGGGAGGGGATCAGCCCCAGCATTTT

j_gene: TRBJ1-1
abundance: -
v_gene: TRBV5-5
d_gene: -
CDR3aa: CASSLYTVGTEAFF
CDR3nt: TGTGCCAGCAGCTTGTACACCGTGGGCACTGAAGCTTTCTTT

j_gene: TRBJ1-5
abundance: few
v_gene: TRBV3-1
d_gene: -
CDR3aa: CASSQRGGHGQPQHF
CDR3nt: TGTGCCAGCAGCCAAAGGGGAGGGCACGGTCAGCCCCAGCATTTT

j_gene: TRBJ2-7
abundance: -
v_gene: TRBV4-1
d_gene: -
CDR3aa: CASSQDPEGSYEQYF
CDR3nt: TGCGCCAGCAGCCAAGACCCTGAGGGCTCCTACGAGCAGTACTTC

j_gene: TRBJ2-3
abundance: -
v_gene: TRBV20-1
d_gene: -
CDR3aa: CSARGFKNADTQYF
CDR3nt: TGCAGTGCCAGGGGTTTCAAGAACGCAGATACGCAGTATTTT

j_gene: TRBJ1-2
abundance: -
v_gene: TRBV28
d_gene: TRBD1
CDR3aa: CASSSPTGIANYGYTF
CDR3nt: TGTGCCAGCAGCTCCCCGACAGGGATAGCTAACTATGGCTACACCTTC

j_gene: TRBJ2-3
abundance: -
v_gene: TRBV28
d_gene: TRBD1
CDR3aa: CASSFRVDRGSTDTQYF
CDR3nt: TGTGCCAGCAGTTTTCGCGTGGACAGGGGTAGCACAGATACGCAGTATTTT

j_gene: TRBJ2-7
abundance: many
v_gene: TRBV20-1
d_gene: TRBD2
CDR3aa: CSARDLPAGVYEQYF
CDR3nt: TGCAGTGCTAGAGATCTCCCAGCGGGAGTCTACGAGCAGTACTTC

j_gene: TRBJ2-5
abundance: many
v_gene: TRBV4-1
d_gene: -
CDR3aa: CASSQPDRPQETQYF
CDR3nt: TGCGCCAGCAGCCAACCTGACAGGCCCCAAGAGACCCAGTACTTC

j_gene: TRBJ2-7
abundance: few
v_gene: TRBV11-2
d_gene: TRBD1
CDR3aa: CASSFFQGDVGEQYF
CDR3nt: TGTGCCAGCAGCTTTTTCCAGGGGGACGTTGGTGAGCAGTACTTC

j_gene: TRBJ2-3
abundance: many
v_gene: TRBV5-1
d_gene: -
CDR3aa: CASSPGAGTDTQYF
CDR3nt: TGCGCCAGTAGCCCAGGGGCAGGCACAGATACGCAGTATTTT

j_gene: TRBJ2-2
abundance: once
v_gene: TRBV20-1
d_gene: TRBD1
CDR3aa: CSASRNRGGTTGELFF
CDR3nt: TGCAGTGCTAGCCGCAACAGGGGTGGGACCACCGGGGAGCTGTTTTTT

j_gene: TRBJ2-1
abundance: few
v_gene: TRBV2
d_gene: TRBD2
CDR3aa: CASSEVQRGHNEQFF
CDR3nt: TGTGCCAGCAGTGAAGTCCAGCGGGGGCACAATGAGCAGTTCTTC

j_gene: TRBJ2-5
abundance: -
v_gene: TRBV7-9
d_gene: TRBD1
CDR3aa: CASSGSHRGTEETQYF
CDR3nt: TGTGCCAGCAGTGGGTCACACAGGGGGACCGAGGAGACCCAGTACTTC

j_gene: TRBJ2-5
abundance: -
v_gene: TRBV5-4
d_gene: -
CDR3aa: CASLNEETQYF
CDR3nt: TGTGCCAGCCTGAATGAGGAGACCCAGTACTTC

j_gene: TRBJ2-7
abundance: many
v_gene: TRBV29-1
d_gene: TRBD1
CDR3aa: CSGHGQASVGSYEQYF
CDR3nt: TGCAGCGGGCACGGACAGGCCTCAGTGGGGTCCTACGAGCAGTACTTC

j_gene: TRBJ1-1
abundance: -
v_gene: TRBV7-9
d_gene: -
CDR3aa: CASSLMQGNTEAFF
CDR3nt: TGTGCCAGCAGCTTAATGCAGGGGAACACTGAAGCTTTCTTT

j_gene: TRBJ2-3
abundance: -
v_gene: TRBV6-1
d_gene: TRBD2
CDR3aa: CASRPGASGGARDTQYF
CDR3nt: TGTGCCAGCCGCCCGGGGGCTAGCGGGGGGGCAAGAGATACGCAGTATTTT

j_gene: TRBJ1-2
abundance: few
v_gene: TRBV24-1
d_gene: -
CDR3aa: CATSDAGIFGTHGYTF
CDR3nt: TGTGCCACCAGTGATGCGGGTATCTTCGGTACACATGGCTACACCTTC

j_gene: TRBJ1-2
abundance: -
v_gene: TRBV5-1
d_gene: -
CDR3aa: CASSYRGEDGYTF
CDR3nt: TGCGCCAGCAGCTACCGCGGGGAGGATGGCTACACCTTC

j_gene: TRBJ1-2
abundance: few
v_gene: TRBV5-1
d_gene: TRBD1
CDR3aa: CASSPGQTFGGYTF
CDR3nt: TGCGCCAGCAGCCCGGGACAGACTTTTGGTGGCTACACCTTC

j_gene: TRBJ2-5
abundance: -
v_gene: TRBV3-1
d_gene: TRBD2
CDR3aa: CASSLKWTSGLEETQYF
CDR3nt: TGTGCCAGCAGCCTCAAGTGGACTAGCGGGCTCGAAGAGACCCAGTACTTC

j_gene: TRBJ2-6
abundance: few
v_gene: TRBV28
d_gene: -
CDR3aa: CASSPMGGTGANVLTF
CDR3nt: TGTGCCAGCAGTCCAATGGGGGGAACTGGGGCCAACGTCCTGACTTTC

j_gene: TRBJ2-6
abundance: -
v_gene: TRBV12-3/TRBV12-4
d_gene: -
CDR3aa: CASSLENSGANVLTF
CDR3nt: TGTGCCAGCAGTTTAGAGAACTCTGGGGCCAACGTCCTGACTTTC

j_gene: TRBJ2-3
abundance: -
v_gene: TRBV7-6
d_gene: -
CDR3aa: CASSLVQADTQYF
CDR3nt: TGTGCCAGCAGCTTAGTGCAGGCAGATACGCAGTATTTT

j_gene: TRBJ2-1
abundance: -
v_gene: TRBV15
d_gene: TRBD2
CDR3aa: CATSKREGSVDEQFF
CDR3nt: TGTGCCACCAGTAAGCGGGAGGGATCAGTTGATGAGCAGTTCTTC

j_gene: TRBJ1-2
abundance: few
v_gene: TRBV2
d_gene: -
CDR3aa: CASSERHGPYGYTF
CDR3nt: TGTGCCAGCAGTGAACGGCATGGTCCTTATGGCTACACCTTC

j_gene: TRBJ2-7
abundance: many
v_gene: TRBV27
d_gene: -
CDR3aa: CASSSSGRGEQYF
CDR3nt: TGTGCCAGCAGTTCCTCAGGGAGAGGCGAGCAGTACTTC

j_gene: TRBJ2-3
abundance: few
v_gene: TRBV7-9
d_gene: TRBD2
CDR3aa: CASSLEAGAITDTQYF
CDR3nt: TGTGCCAGCAGCTTAGAAGCGGGAGCTATCACAGATACGCAGTATTTT

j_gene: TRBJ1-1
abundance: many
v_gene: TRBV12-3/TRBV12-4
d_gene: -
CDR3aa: CASSLAGRDTEAFF
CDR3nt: TGTGCCAGCAGTTTGGCAGGGCGGGACACTGAAGCTTTCTTT

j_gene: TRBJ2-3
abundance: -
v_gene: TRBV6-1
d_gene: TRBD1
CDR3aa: CASTKQGDADTQYF
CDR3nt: TGTGCCAGCACCAAACAGGGGGATGCAGATACGCAGTATTTT

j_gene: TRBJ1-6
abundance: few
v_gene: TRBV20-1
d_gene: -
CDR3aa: CSASRGSPLHF
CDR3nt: TGCAGTGCTAGCAGGGGCTCACCCCTCCACTTT

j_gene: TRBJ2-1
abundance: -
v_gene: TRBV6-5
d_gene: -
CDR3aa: CASSGSVGAYNEQFF
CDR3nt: TGTGCCAGCAGCGGGTCGGTGGGGGCCTACAATGAGCAGTTCTTC

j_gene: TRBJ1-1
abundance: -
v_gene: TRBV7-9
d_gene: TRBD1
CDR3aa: CASSSTGTGGGWNEAFF
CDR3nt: TGTGCCAGCAGCTCGACCGGGACAGGGGGCGGTTGGAATGAAGCTTTCTTT

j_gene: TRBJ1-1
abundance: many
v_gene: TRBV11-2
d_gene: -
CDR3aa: CASSLERDTEAFF
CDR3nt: TGTGCCAGCAGCTTAGAGAGGGACACTGAAGCTTTCTTT